This T cell receptor beta chain was sequenced during a study of blood T cell repertoires in COVID-19. Study-wide context: Spain, Italy and the United States supplied samples that represented acute and convalescent COVID-19. The cDNA or gDNA used as material had been derived from T cells, B-cell-depleted T cells, or PBMCs.

Using immunoSEQ multiplex PCR, the repertoire was profiled, and TCRdb retains in-frame clones only, with some absent. The data contain a few hundred thousand clones, 90% of them seen just once; the ten biggest clones take up 1.7%. Enrolled through a virtual design, the participants were between about 18 and 100 years of age and came from 24 US areas. Researchers sorted participants into cohorts using their self-reported clinical history. Per germline, CDR1 LNHNV and CDR2 YYDKDF (reference sequence). The J segment lost 1 base and the V segment lost 7 bases, leaving 8 bases of the junction unmatched. CDR3 size: 16 residues.

Sample: PBMCs or T cells enriched from blood (not recorded which). This chain connects TRBV15 to TRBJ2-2, with TRBD1 matching 8 bases. The receptor's source is a woman aged 18-30 years with acute COVID-19. This CDR3 is CATTSDRDWNTGELFF. CDR3 nucleotide sequence: TGTGCCACCACCTCGGACAGGGATTGGAACACCGGGGAGCTGTTTTTT.